The T cell receptor beta chain described here comes from a study of blood T cell repertoires in COVID-19. As for the study in general: COVID-19 samples from acute and convalescent phases originated in the United States, Italy and Spain. T cells, B-cell-depleted T cells, or PBMCs supplied cDNA or gDNA.

How the authors handled the data: Estimation of nucleated cell counts relied on the amplification of reference gene primers. Profiling relied on immunoSEQ multiplex PCR, and the TCRdb table lists in-frame clones only, not all of them. V and J calls and clone size follow that table, whereas D and trimming were derived from the DNA. The repertoire holds roughly 55,000 clones, 75% to 90% seen once, with about 2% in the top ten. The sequenced sample consisted of peripheral blood. The sequence was obtained from an older woman with acute or convalescent COVID-19.

CDR3 sequence reads: CATSLGTDYEQYF. The DNA of the CDR3 is TGTGCCACCAGCCTCGGGACAGACTACGAGCAGTACTTC. The genes are TRBV15 and TRBJ2-7, with TRBD1 matching 7 bases. The CDR3 covers 13 residues. The V gene's germline CDR1 is LNHNV and CDR2 YYDKDF (reference sequence). The V segment lost 5 bases and the J segment 3 bases; nucleotides outside the gene matches: 4.